This T cell receptor (beta chain) was found in a study of blood T cell repertoires in COVID-19. Looking at the study overall: The origin of the acute and convalescent COVID-19 samples was the United States, Italy and Spain.

This table comes from immunoSEQ multiplex PCR, and its TCRdb copy is limited to in-frame clones, with some not included. The data hold approximately 110,000 clones, with approximately 89% observed a single time. This clonotype originated in a man between 40 and 49 years old with acute or convalescent COVID-19. Sequencing input: peripheral blood.

In DNA, the CDR3 is TGTGCCAGCAGTTTTGGCCTCAATCAGCCCCAGCATTTT. It codes for CASSFGLNQPQHF. This sequence joins TRBV27 and TRBJ1-5; no clear D. Germline V gene data show CDR1 as MNHEY and CDR2 as SMNVEV (reference sequence). V lost 3 bases to trimming and J lost 3 bases, with 6 bases between them. The CDR3 runs to 13 residues.